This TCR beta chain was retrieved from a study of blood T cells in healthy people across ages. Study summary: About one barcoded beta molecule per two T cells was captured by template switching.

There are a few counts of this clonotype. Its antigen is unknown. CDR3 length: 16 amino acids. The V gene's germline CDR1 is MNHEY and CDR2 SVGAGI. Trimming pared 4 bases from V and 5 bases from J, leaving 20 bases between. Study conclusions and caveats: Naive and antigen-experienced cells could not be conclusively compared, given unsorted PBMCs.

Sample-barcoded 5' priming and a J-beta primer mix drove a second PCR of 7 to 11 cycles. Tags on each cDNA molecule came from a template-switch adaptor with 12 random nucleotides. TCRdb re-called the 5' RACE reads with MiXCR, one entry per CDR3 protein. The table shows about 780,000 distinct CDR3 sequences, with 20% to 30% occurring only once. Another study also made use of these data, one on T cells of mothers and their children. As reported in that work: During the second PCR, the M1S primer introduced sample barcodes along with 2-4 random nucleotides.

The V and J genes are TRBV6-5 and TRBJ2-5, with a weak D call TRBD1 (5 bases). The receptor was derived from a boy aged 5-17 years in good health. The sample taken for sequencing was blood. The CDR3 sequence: CASSSRGRVVLETQYF. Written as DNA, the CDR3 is TGTGCCAGCAGTTCCCGCGGCAGGGTGGTCCTGGAGACCCAGTACTTC.